The 17 T cell receptor beta chains below come from one sample, sequenced in a study of CD8+ T cells in alopecia areata. Extracted from the samples, RNA was reverse transcribed into cDNA to serve as the sequencing template. Assay used: immunoSEQ multiplex PCR; TCRdb lists only in-frame clones, some missing. Of 170,000 or so clones in the sample, approximately 59% were seen once. The sequencing used CD4+ T cells sorted from blood, collected at week 0. These TCRs come from a human donor with alopecia areata.

This clone came up a few times. J is TRBJ1-1 and V is TRBV5-1; 9 bases match TRBD1. V dropped 4 bases and J dropped 1; count of bases not matched to a gene: 8. CDR1 is SGHRS, CDR2 YFSETQ, per germline. The CDR3 runs to 16 residues. CDR3 amino acids: CASSPDGQGRNTEAFF. The CDR3, as DNA: TGCGCCAGCAGCCCGGACGGACAGGGGAGGAACACTGAAGCTTTCTTT.

V is TRBV7-8 and J is TRBJ2-7; D is perhaps TRBD1 (6 bases). V lost 1 base to trimming and J lost 6 bases, with 22 bases between them. From germline, CDR1 is SGHVS and CDR2 FQNEAQ. This CDR3 is built from 17 residues. The CDR3 nucleotides are TGTGCCAGCAGCTTAGGGCCCGGACAGACCTTGAGTGGCGAGCAGTACTTC. It yields the protein CASSLGPGQTLSGEQYF.

The chain combines TRBV30 with TRBJ1-5; tentative D call: TRBD1 (5 bases). With 3 bases removed from V and 5 bases from J, the gap between germline ends came to 11 bases. The CDR3 spans 13 residues. From germline, CDR1 is GTSNPN and CDR2 SVGIG (reference sequence). CDR3 coding DNA: TGTGCCTGGAGCCAGGGAAGGGATCAGCCCCAGCATTTT. Translated: CAWSQGRDQPQHF.

In regard to this clone: This specimen includes other DNA sequences encoding the same CDR3. The rearrangement uses TRBV18 and TRBJ1-5, with D tentatively TRBD1 (6 bases). Germline V lookup: CDR1 KGHSH, CDR2 LQKENI. Deletions cut 3 bases from V and 2 bases from J, with 8 bases between. There are 14 residues in the CDR3. CDR3: CASSPSGGNQPQHF. The DNA of the CDR3 is TGTGCCAGCTCACCTTCAGGGGGCAATCAGCCCCAGCATTTT. The full variable domain, completed using reference TRBV18 and TRBJ1-5, is NAGVMQNPRHLVRRRGQEARLRCSPMKGHSHVYWYRQLPEEGLKFMVYLQKENIIDESGMPKERFSAEFPKEGPSILRIQQVVRGDSAAYFCASSPSGGNQPQHFGDGTRLSIL.

V is TRBV5-1 and J is TRBJ1-6, with 9 bases fitting TRBD1. The CDR3 sequence is 14 residues long. Germline lookup yields CDR1 SGHRS and CDR2 YFSETQ. The V gene end was trimmed by 4 bases and the J gene end by 7 bases; junction bases not matched to a gene: 3. CDR3 region: CASSRDRGNSPLHF. DNA for the CDR3: TGCGCCAGCAGCCGAGACAGGGGGAATTCACCCCTCCACTTT.

This chain connects TRBV5-1 to TRBJ2-6; no clear D gene. The germline V gene encodes CDR1 SGHRS and CDR2 YFSETQ. The CDR3 runs to 15 residues. V lost 0 bases, J lost 1 base, and 5 bases lay in between. In DNA, the CDR3 is TGCGCCAGCAGCTTGGTCAGTTCTGGGGCCAACGTCCTGACTTTC. This translates into CASSLVSSGANVLTF.

The V gene is TRBV4-1, the J gene TRBJ2-3; D is perhaps TRBD1 (5 bases). Germline V gives CDR1 MGHRA, CDR2 YSYEKL. This CDR3 contains 18 residues. The V end lost 1 base, the J end lost 1 base, and 18 bases lay between the germline ends. The CDR3 region has the DNA TGCGCCAGCAGCCAAGGGGGTGGTAGGGGCCGTCGCACAGATACGCAGTATTTT. Residues: CASSQGGGRGRRTDTQYF.

V and J are TRBV18 and TRBJ1-2; D remains unclear. This CDR3 is built from 15 residues. V lost 3 bases, J lost 4 bases, and 15 bases lay in between. Germline V lookup: CDR1 KGHSH, CDR2 LQKENI. DNA for the CDR3: TGTGCCAGCTCACCCTTGGACGTCCGATTCTATGGCTACACCTTC. Translation: CASSPLDVRFYGYTF. Supplemented by reference TRBV18 and TRBJ1-2, the full variable domain reads NAGVMQNPRHLVRRRGQEARLRCSPMKGHSHVYWYRQLPEEGLKFMVYLQKENIIDESGMPKERFSAEFPKEGPSILRIQQVVRGDSAAYFCASSPLDVRFYGYTFGSGTRLTVV.

The rearrangement links TRBV5-6 to TRBJ2-5; D perhaps matches TRBD1 (5 bases). Between the trimmed V and J ends, which lost 0 bases and 4 bases, there was a span of 7 bases. CDR1 is SGHDT, CDR2 YYEEEE, per germline. The CDR3 loop spans 13 amino acids. The CDR3 region has the DNA TGTGCCAGCAGCTTGGCCACAGGAGAGACCCAGTACTTC. It is translated as CASSLATGETQYF.

In nucleotides, the CDR3 is TGTGCCAGCAGCGTAGATGGTACCTCCTACGAGCAGTACTTC. Translation: CASSVDGTSYEQYF. The chain is built from TRBV9 and TRBJ2-7, with D hard to call. V was clipped by 0 bases and J by 0 bases, with 7 bases between them. The CDR3 is 14 residues long. Germline CDR1 reads SGDLS; CDR2 reads YYNGEE.

The chain employs TRBV30 and TRBJ2-5; 7 nucleotides line up with TRBD1. The J segment lost 2 bases and the V segment lost 5 bases, leaving 2 bases of the junction unmatched. The CDR3 has 12 residues. Germline values: CDR1 GTSNPN, CDR2 SVGIG (reference sequence). The CDR3 DNA reads as TGTGCCTGGGGGACAGCGCAAGAGACCCAGTACTTC. This gives the protein CAWGTAQETQYF.

The chain combines TRBV11-2 with TRBJ2-4; D perhaps matches TRBD2 (5 bases). There are 13 residues in the CDR3. Per the germline V gene, CDR1 is SGHAT and CDR2 is FQNNGV. The V and J ends lost 3 bases and 14 bases respectively, with 17 bases between them. The CDR3 here is CASSFSARESKYF. The CDR3 DNA sequence: TGTGCCAGCAGCTTTAGCGCCCGCGAATCAAAGTACTTC.

As to this clone: Other DNA sequences in the sample encode the same CDR3. The chain joins TRBV29-1 to TRBJ1-1, with D possibly matching TRBD1 (5 bases). From germline, CDR1 is SQVTM and CDR2 ANQGSEA. This CDR3 has 12 amino acids. Trimming stripped 6 bases from V and 0 bases from J, with 8 bases between. The CDR3 loop reads CSVGHLNTEAFF. CDR3 in DNA: TGCAGCGTCGGACACTTGAACACTGAAGCTTTCTTT.

This rearrangement joins TRBV18 to TRBJ2-7; 7 positions match TRBD1. The junction had 7 bases not matched to a gene; V was cut back by 5 bases and J by 3 bases. Looked up from germline, CDR1 is KGHSH and CDR2 is LQKENI. CDR3 length: 14 amino acids. The CDR3 DNA follows: TGTGCCAGCTCAGACCGACAGGGAGACTACGAGCAGTACTTC. Translation gives CASSDRQGDYEQYF.

The V and J genes are TRBV15 and TRBJ2-6; D is unclear. V was pared by 3 bases and J by 0 bases, with 6 bases between. Germline CDR1 reads LNHNV; CDR2 reads YYDKDF (reference sequence). There are 15 residues in the CDR3. The CDR3, as DNA: TGTGCCACCAGCAGTTGGACCTCTGGGGCCAACGTCCTGACTTTC. Its protein is CATSSWTSGANVLTF.

With respect to this clone: The same CDR3 is also encoded by other DNA sequences in this sample. The V and J genes are TRBV5-1 and TRBJ2-5; D not resolved. CDR1 is SGHRS and CDR2 is YFSETQ in the germline V gene. The CDR3 has 13 residues. V gave up 0 bases and J gave up 3 bases, with 6 bases separating them. CDR3 nucleotides: TGCGCCAGCAGCTTGGGCCCAGAAGAGACCCAGTACTTC. It specifies CASSLGPEETQYF.

The table lists this clone with many counts. The chain couples TRBV4-2 to TRBJ2-7, with TRBD1 identical over 9 bases. V trimming: 4 bases; J trimming: 5 bases; junction bases outside the gene matches: 9. CDR3 size: 15 residues. CDR1 and CDR2 from the germline V gene are LGHNA and YNFKEQ. For the CDR3, the DNA is TGTGCCAGCAGCCGCCAACAGGACAGGGGACACGAGCAGTACTTC. This gives the protein CASSRQQDRGHEQYF.